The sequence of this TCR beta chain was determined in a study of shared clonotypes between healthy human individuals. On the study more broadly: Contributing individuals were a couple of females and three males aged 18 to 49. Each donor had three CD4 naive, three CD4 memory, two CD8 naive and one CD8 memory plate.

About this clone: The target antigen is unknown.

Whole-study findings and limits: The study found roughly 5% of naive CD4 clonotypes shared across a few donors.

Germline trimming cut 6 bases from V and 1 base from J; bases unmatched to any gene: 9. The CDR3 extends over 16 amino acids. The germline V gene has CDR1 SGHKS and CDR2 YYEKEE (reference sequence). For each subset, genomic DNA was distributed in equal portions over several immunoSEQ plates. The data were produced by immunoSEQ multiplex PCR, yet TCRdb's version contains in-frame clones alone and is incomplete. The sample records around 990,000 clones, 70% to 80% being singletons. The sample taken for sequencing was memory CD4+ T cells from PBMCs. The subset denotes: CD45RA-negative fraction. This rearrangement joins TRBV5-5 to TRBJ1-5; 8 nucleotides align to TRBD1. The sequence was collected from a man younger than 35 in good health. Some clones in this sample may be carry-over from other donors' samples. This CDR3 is CASTFGQGRSNQPQHF. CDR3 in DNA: TGTGCCAGCACCTTTGGACAGGGTCGGAGCAATCAGCCCCAGCATTTT.